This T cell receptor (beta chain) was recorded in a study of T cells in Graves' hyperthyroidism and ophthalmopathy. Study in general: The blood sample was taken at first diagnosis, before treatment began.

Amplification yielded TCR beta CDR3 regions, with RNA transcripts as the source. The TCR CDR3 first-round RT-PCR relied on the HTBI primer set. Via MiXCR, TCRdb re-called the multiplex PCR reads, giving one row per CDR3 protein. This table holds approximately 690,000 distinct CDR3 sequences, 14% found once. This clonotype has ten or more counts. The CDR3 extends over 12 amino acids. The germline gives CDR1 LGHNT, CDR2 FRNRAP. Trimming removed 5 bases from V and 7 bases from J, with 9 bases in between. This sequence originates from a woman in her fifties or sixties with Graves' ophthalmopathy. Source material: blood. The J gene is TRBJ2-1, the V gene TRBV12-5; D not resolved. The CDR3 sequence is CASGTERNEQFF. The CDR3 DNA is TGTGCTAGTGGTACCGAGAGGAATGAGCAGTTCTTC.